The rows below give T cell receptor beta chains drawn from one sample of a study of blood T cell repertoires in COVID-19. Method: immunoSEQ multiplex PCR; TCRdb's copy keeps in-frame clones and lacks some. The top ten hold almost 2% of the sample, which has fewer than 500,000 clones, about 85% seen once. The sequenced sample consisted of PBMCs or T cells enriched from blood (not recorded which). The receptors were sampled from a woman under 30 with acute COVID-19. Both conserved end residues are part of each CDR3. The D gene is left open where the match is weak. Some rows have no size entry. The others give once, few or many, or a class for an expanded clone.

>TRBJ1-6|TRBV9|.|TRBD1
TGTGCCAGCAGCGTAGCCCCTACAGGGGGGCATAATAATTCACCCCTCCACTTT
CASSVAPTGGHNNSPLHF
>TRBJ1-6|TRBV19|.|TRBD1
TGTGCCAGTAGTGGACAGGGGGGAAATTCACCCCTCCACTTT
CASSGQGGNSPLHF
>TRBJ2-5|TRBV5-5|.|TRBD1
TGTGCCAGCAGCCTGTCGGACCCAAACAGGGGGAGGCAAGAGACCCAGTACTTC
CASSLSDPNRGRQETQYF
>TRBJ1-1|TRBV12-3/TRBV12-4|.|.
TGTGCCAGCAGCAAGACGGAGGAAGCTTTCTTT
CASSKTEEAFF
>TRBJ2-1|TRBV11-2|once|.
TGTGCCAGCAGCTCACCGAGGGAGCAGTTCTTC
CASSSPREQFF
>TRBJ2-1|TRBV11-3|.|TRBD2
TGTGCCAGCAGCACTAGCGGGATCGTTGAGCAGTTCTTC
CASSTSGIVEQFF
>TRBJ2-7|TRBV6-5|.|TRBD1
TGTGCCAGCAGTCCCGATGGGACAGGGCCCTACGAGCAGTACTTC
CASSPDGTGPYEQYF
>TRBJ2-1|TRBV5-4|.|.
TGTGCCAGCAGCTTCGAGGCCCCCCCGGTTGATGAGCAGTTCTTC
CASSFEAPPVDEQFF
>TRBJ2-3|TRBV12-2|.|.
TGTGCAAGTCGCTTAGGGAAAGTCTCAGCGGGAGCGGTCGCAGATACGCAGTATTTT
CASRLGKVSAGAVADTQYF
>TRBJ1-2|TRBV6-1|.|.
TGTGCCAGCAGTGAAAAGAGTCAGGGCGGCTATGGCTACACCTTC
CASSEKSQGGYGYTF
>TRBJ2-7|TRBV21-1|.|.
TGTGCCAGTGGGACAGGGGATTTCTACGAGCAGTACTTC
CASGTGDFYEQYF
>TRBJ2-7|TRBV30|few|.
TGTGCCTGGAGTGTACTGAGCGGGGAGCAGTACTTC
CAWSVLSGEQYF
>TRBJ2-7|TRBV5-1|.|.
TGCGCCAGCAGCTTGAACACCCACGAGCAGTACTTC
CASSLNTHEQYF
>TRBJ2-1|TRBV6-1|.|TRBD1
TGTGCCAGCAGTGGACAGAGACAGGGGGCCTACAATGAGCAGTTCTTC
CASSGQRQGAYNEQFF
>TRBJ2-3|TRBV5-6|.|.
TGTGCCAGCAGCTTGGCCTCATGGGGCGGGGCCGGGACAGATACGCAGTATTTT
CASSLASWGGAGTDTQYF
>TRBJ2-1|TRBV5-4|once|.
TGTGCCAGCAGCTTGACCGGGCGGGGAGTCTCCGATTGGATTAATGAGCAGTTCTTC
CASSLTGRGVSDWINEQFF
>TRBJ1-2|TRBV30|.|.
TGTGCCTGGACCCTGGGAGTCTATGGCTACACCTTC
CAWTLGVYGYTF
>TRBJ2-7|TRBV21-1|.|.
TGTGCCAGCAGCAAAGTGCCCCAGGGTGCCAAAGTCGCACAGGGGAAGTGTTGCGAGCAGTACTTC
CASSKVPQGAKVAQGKCCEQYF
>TRBJ2-3|TRBV28|.|.
TGTGCCAGCAGGGAAGTCTCCGGGACAAGGATTACAGATACGCAGTATTTT
CASREVSGTRITDTQYF
>TRBJ2-5|TRBV24-1|.|.
TGTGCCACCAGTGATTCCGGCGGGCAAGAAGAGACCCAGTACTTC
CATSDSGGQEETQYF
>TRBJ1-4|TRBV7-2|.|.
TGTGCCAGCACAGTTGGGGGGAGTGAAAAACTGTTTTTT
CASTVGGSEKLFF
>TRBJ2-1|TRBV4-1|.|.
TGCGCCAGCAGCCCAGGGGAGACGACAGGACTAGAAGAGCAGTTCTTC
CASSPGETTGLEEQFF
>TRBJ1-1|TRBV5-1|.|.
TGCGCCAGCAGCTTCGCGACCTCCTCAGGGGAAGGCACTGAAGCTTTCTTT
CASSFATSSGEGTEAFF
>TRBJ2-2|TRBV19|.|TRBD1
TGTGCCAGTAGTGCCCGGGACAGGGTAGTCACCGGGGAGCTGTTTTTT
CASSARDRVVTGELFF